This T cell receptor beta chain was identified during a study of CD8 T cell repertoires and HIV-1 epitope variants. Whole-study context: Controls were a CMV, EBV and flu peptide pool, Ebola AY9 negative control, and no-peptide well.

This clone was counted once. What it binds is not known. Using immunoSEQ multiplex PCR, the repertoire was profiled, and TCRdb retains in-frame clones only, with some absent. The sample gives just over 7,000 clones, roughly 61% of which show up once; 35% to 50% is in the top ten. Sample: cultured CD8+ T cells derived from PBMCs. This clonotype originated in a male donor with HIV.

CDR3 in amino acids: CASSLRLVANTEAFF. The CDR3 nucleotides read TGTGCCAGCAGTTTGCGGCTGGTAGCTAACACTGAAGCTTTCTTT. The genes are TRBV28 and TRBJ1-1; D unresolved. Deletions cut 3 bases from V and 2 bases from J, with 13 bases between. The CDR3 has 15 amino acids. Germline lookup yields CDR1 MDHEN and CDR2 SYDVKM.